The 9 T cell receptor beta chains listed next were all sequenced from one sample in a study of cytomegalovirus exposure and HLA in healthy donors. The PCR used 60 Vbeta and 13 Jbeta primers. Method: immunoSEQ multiplex PCR; TCRdb's copy keeps in-frame clones and lacks some. The table records about 190,000 clones, 75% to 90% of them present only once. Material for sequencing was PBMCs. The source of these receptors is a boy between 5 and 17 years old in good health and CMV-seronegative.

The gene calls are TRBV28 and TRBJ2-7, with TRBD1 identical over 9 bases. Germline-derived CDR1 and CDR2 are MDHEN and SYDVKM. V trimming: 7 bases; J trimming: 2 bases; junction bases outside the gene matches: 9. The CDR3 runs 15 residues. CDR3 bases: TGTGCCAGCATTTCTAGGGGGACAGGGACCTACGAGCAGTACTTC. It encodes CASISRGTGTYEQYF.

The V and J genes are TRBV7-9 and TRBJ2-1; 10 bases agree with TRBD2. After removal of 5 bases from V and 0 bases from J, the junction contained 13 bases not matched to a gene. Germline V CDR1 and CDR2: SEHNR, FQNEAQ (reference sequence). This CDR3 has 19 residues. CDR3 loop: CASSTQGLAGAHSYNEQFF. The CDR3 DNA is TGTGCCAGCAGCACCCAGGGCCTAGCGGGAGCCCACTCCTACAATGAGCAGTTCTTC.

This clone was detected only once. The J gene is TRBJ2-7, the V gene TRBV11-3; no clear D. This CDR3 has 13 residues. Germline assignment: CDR1 SGHNT and CDR2 YENEEA. V lost 2 bases and J 4 bases, leaving 9 bases between the germline ends. This CDR3 is CASSLSLRYEQYF. The CDR3 DNA is TGTGCCAGCAGCTTATCTTTGAGGTACGAGCAGTACTTC.

About this clone itself: At one boundary the junction diverges from the germline segment, which might be a read error. V and J are TRBV7-9 and TRBJ1-5; 7 bases map to TRBD1. The germline V gene has CDR1 SEHNR and CDR2 FQNEAQ (reference sequence). This CDR3 region has 14 residues. The DNA for the CDR3 is TGTTCCAGCAGCTTAGGGACAGTTAATCAGCCCCAGCATTTT. Amino acids: CSSSLGTVNQPQHF. Drawing the rest from reference TRBV7-9 and TRBJ1-5, the complete variable domain is DTGVSQNPRHKITKRGQNVTFRCDPISEHNRLYWYRQTLGQGPEFLTYFQNEAQLEKSRLLSDRFSAERPKGSFSTLEIQRTEQGDSAMYLCSSSLGTVNQPQHFGDGTRLSIL.

CDR3 nucleotides: TGTGCCAGCAGCTTAACGGGGCCTTACGGTGGGAATGAGCAGTTCTTC. Amino acid sequence: CASSLTGPYGGNEQFF. V is TRBV7-3 and J is TRBJ2-1; possibly TRBD1 for D (5 bases). This CDR3 is built from 16 residues. Between the trimmed V and J ends, which lost 0 bases and 7 bases, there was a span of 16 bases. Per the germline V gene, CDR1 is SGHTA and CDR2 is FQGTGA.

The CDR3: CASSLRGAYSGANVLTF. In nucleotides, the CDR3 is TGTGCCAGCAGCTTAAGAGGCGCGTACTCTGGGGCCAACGTCCTGACTTTC. The chain employs TRBV11-2 and TRBJ2-6; D is ambiguous. Per germline, CDR1 SGHAT and CDR2 FQNNGV. Trimming stripped 2 bases from V and 0 bases from J, with 11 bases between. The CDR3 is 17 residues long.

The gene calls are TRBV11-2 and TRBJ1-2, with 9 nucleotides matching TRBD1. This CDR3 comprises 14 residues. Germline assignment: CDR1 SGHAT and CDR2 FQNNGV. The J segment lost 7 bases and the V segment lost 3 bases, leaving 6 bases of the junction unmatched. The CDR3 region has the DNA TGTGCCAGCAGCTTGGTGACAGGGGGAGGTGGCTACACCTTC. Its protein is CASSLVTGGGGYTF.

The chain has TRBV12-5 and TRBJ2-7; D is undetermined. The CDR3 extends over 11 amino acids. The germline V gene encodes CDR1 LGHNT and CDR2 FRNRAP. V was trimmed by 4 bases and J by 2 bases, leaving 3 bases between them. This CDR3 reads CASGSPYEQYF. DNA for the CDR3: TGTGCTAGTGGTTCTCCCTACGAGCAGTACTTC.

For the CDR3, the DNA is TGCGCCAGCAGCCAAGGCGGAACTGGCACAGATACGCAGTATTTT. The encoded protein is CASSQGGTGTDTQYF. The chain has TRBV4-1 and TRBJ2-3; D is ambiguous. V shed 1 base and J shed 1 base, with 9 bases lying between them. The germline CDR1 and CDR2 sequences are MGHRA and YSYEKL. This CDR3 contains 15 residues.